By sample share, the clone carrying this T cell receptor beta chain is medium-sized. Its antigen is undetermined. This record comes from a study of spatial heterogeneity in lung cancer. Across the whole study: In tumor regions TCR transcript counts correlated strongly with a matched bulk RNA-seq T cell module score. Regarding the study as a whole: The authors estimated that roughly 7.3% of tumor T cells were covered for alpha chains and approximately 13% for beta chains. Tumor mutation count correlated with how many alpha and beta TCRs expanded intratumorally.

Described time point: sample taken at primary tumor resection. No cell sorting; template was whole RNA from tumor, lung tissue or PBMC. TCRdb re-analysed the 5' RACE reads in MiXCR, keeping a single row per CDR3 protein. The data hold almost 7,000 distinct CDR3 sequences, with roughly 13% observed a single time. Germline V lookup: CDR1 LNHNV, CDR2 YYDKDF (reference sequence). The CDR3 spans 18 residues. Trimming took 1 base from V and 1 from J, leaving 17 bases between them. The genes are TRBV15 and TRBJ1-3, with unresolved D. This receptor was identified in a male donor with early-stage non-small cell lung cancer. This specimen consisted of lung tumor tissue, obtained at surgery. Here the CDR3 DNA reads TGTGCCACCAGCAGAGTAAAAAGGGCGTTCGAGTCTGGAAACACCATATATTTT. The encoded protein is CATSRVKRAFESGNTIYF.